This passage covers 26 T cell receptor beta chains from one sample sequenced in a study of blood T cell repertoires in COVID-19. Produced via immunoSEQ multiplex PCR; TCRdb's table is partial and in-frame only. The profile covers some 300,000 clones, with 85% to 90% appearing a single time and approximately 2% taken by the ten largest. The sample taken for sequencing was PBMCs or T cells enriched from blood (not recorded which). The receptor source for this set is a woman aged 55-70 years in a cohort exposed to, infected with or recovered from COVID-19 (not recorded which).

J is TRBJ2-3 and V is TRBV7-3, with 9 bases fitting TRBD2. The germline CDR1 and CDR2 sequences are SGHTA and FQGTGA. This CDR3 comprises 15 residues. V lost 0 bases to trimming and J lost 3 bases; unmatched junction nucleotides: 1. Written as DNA, the CDR3 is TGTGCCAGCAGCTTAACTAGCGGGAGAACAGATACGCAGTATTTT. Amino acids: CASSLTSGRTDTQYF.

V usage is TRBV27 and J usage is TRBJ2-1, with 7 bases aligning to TRBD2. The J segment lost 3 bases and the V segment lost 2 bases, leaving 16 bases of the junction unmatched. The CDR3 sequence is 19 residues long. Per germline, CDR1 MNHEY and CDR2 SMNVEV (reference sequence). CDR3 nucleotides: TGTGCCAGCAGTTTAAGGGGAGGGCGGGAGTATTTGAACTACAATGAGCAGTTCTTC. Its translation: CASSLRGGREYLNYNEQFF.

The chain recombines TRBV7-2 with TRBJ2-7; maybe TRBD2 (6 bases). CDR3 length: 14 residues. Germline CDR1 reads SGHTA; CDR2 reads FQGNSA. The V gene lost 1 base and the J gene lost 2 bases, with 9 bases spanning the gap. CDR3 residues: CASSLDGGAYEQYF. Written as DNA, the CDR3 is TGTGCCAGCAGCTTAGATGGAGGGGCCTACGAGCAGTACTTC.

J is TRBJ1-2 and V is TRBV28; perhaps TRBD1 as D (5 bases). V lost 5 bases to trimming and J lost 8 bases, with 18 bases between them. This CDR3 is 14 amino acids long. Germline CDR1 MDHEN, CDR2 SYDVKM. CDR3 sequence: CASSILRGGGGYTF. In DNA, the CDR3 is TGTGCCAGCAGTATCCTTAGGGGAGGTGGAGGCTACACCTTC.

This chain joins TRBV28 and TRBJ2-7; 8 bases align to TRBD1. CDR3 size: 13 residues. Germline V gene sequence: CDR1 MDHEN, CDR2 SYDVKM. V trimming: 6 bases; J trimming: 0 bases; junction bases outside the gene matches: 1. The CDR3 nucleotides read TGTGCCAGCAGACAGGGGGTCTCCTACGAGCAGTACTTC. This gives the protein CASRQGVSYEQYF.

The chain employs TRBV10-2 and TRBJ1-6, with TRBD1 matching 9 bases. With 5 bases clipped from V and 8 bases from J, the junction kept 1 base outside the gene matches. Germline CDR1 is WSHSY and CDR2 is SAAADI. This CDR3 comprises 13 residues. CDR3 nucleotide sequence: TGCGCCAGCAGTCGGACAGGGGATTCACCCCTCCACTTT. Encoded protein: CASSRTGDSPLHF.

V is TRBV2 and J is TRBJ1-1; 7 bases map to TRBD1. Germline trimming cut 7 bases from V and 1 base from J; bases unmatched to any gene: 6. There are 14 residues in the CDR3. Germline CDR1 is SNHLY and CDR2 is FYNNEI. This CDR3 is CASTNRGENTEAFF. Here the CDR3 DNA reads TGTGCCAGCACCAACAGGGGTGAGAACACTGAAGCTTTCTTT.

V is TRBV6-2 or TRBV6-3 and J is TRBJ2-7, with unresolved D. Germline CDR1 is MNHEY and CDR2 is SVGEGT. Trimming removed 3 bases at V and 2 bases at J, with 11 bases between. The CDR3 runs to 14 residues. The CDR3 sequence: CASSYPTQTYEQYF. The CDR3 DNA reads as TGTGCCAGCAGTTATCCGACACAGACCTACGAGCAGTACTTC.

About this clone itself: The identical CDR3 is also encoded by other nucleotide sequences in the sample. The V gene is TRBV5-1, the J gene TRBJ1-6, with 10 bases fitting TRBD1. Germline trimming cut 0 bases from V and 7 bases from J; bases unmatched to any gene: 1. CDR1 and CDR2 from the germline V gene are SGHRS and YFSETQ. This CDR3 comprises 15 residues. DNA for the CDR3: TGCGCCAGCAGCTTGGGGACAGGGGGGAATTCACCCCTCCACTTT. Translation: CASSLGTGGNSPLHF.

The rearrangement joins TRBV3-1 (or the pseudogene TRBV3-2) to TRBJ1-2, with D uncertain. In germline, CDR1 is LGHDT, CDR2 YNNKEL (reference sequence). CDR3 length: 15 residues. Trimming left V 0 bases short and J 4 bases short, with 12 bases between. CDR3 DNA: TGTGCCAGCAGCCAAGATAAACGGGTTAGCTATGGCTACACCTTC. This gives the protein CASSQDKRVSYGYTF.

The chain combines TRBV6-5 with TRBJ1-2; the match to TRBD1 covers 7 bases. With 6 bases clipped from V and 5 bases from J, the junction kept 12 bases outside the gene matches. This CDR3 contains 15 residues. The germline CDR1 and CDR2 sequences are MNHEY and SVGAGI. The CDR3 protein is CASRIPRPGGYGYTF. The CDR3 DNA is TGTGCCAGCAGGATTCCCCGCCCAGGGGGGTATGGCTACACCTTC.

In DNA, the CDR3 is TGTGCCACCAGCAGACCAGGGGCCAGCTACGAGCAGTACTTC. It codes for CATSRPGASYEQYF. The gene calls are TRBV15 and TRBJ2-7; tentative D call: TRBD1 (6 bases). CDR1 and CDR2 from the germline V gene are LNHNV and YYDKDF (reference sequence). Between the trimmed V and J ends, which lost 2 bases and 3 bases, there was a span of 11 bases. The CDR3 sequence is 14 residues long.

The CDR3 spells CASSILRRGGDEQFF. Here the CDR3 DNA reads TGTGCCAGTAGTATATTGCGGCGAGGGGGCGATGAGCAGTTCTTC. This chain connects TRBV19 to TRBJ2-1; 7 bases map to TRBD1. CDR1 is LNHDA and CDR2 is SQIVND in the germline V gene (reference sequence). CDR3 length equals 15 residues. The ends lost 2 bases at V and 8 bases at J; junction bases unmatched: 9.

This chain links TRBV4-1 with TRBJ1-1, with 12 positions matching TRBD1. Germline V gene sequence: CDR1 MGHRA, CDR2 YSYEKL. Trimming cost V 0 bases and J 6 bases; bases outside gene matches: 8. The CDR3 loop spans 17 amino acids. The CDR3 bases are TGCGCCAGCAGCCAAGATAGGGGGACAGGGGGCTCTGCTGAAGCTTTCTTT. This encodes CASSQDRGTGGSAEAFF.

The CDR3 is CASSQVGQGHNEQFF. CDR3 DNA sequence: TGTGCCAGCAGCCAAGTCGGACAGGGCCACAATGAGCAGTTCTTC. The chain links TRBV4-2 to TRBJ2-1; 8 nucleotides match TRBD1. The V gene end was trimmed by 1 base and the J gene end by 5 bases; junction bases not matched to a gene: 4. Germline assignment: CDR1 LGHNA and CDR2 YNFKEQ. The CDR3 sequence is 15 residues long.

A single count supports this clone. The J gene is TRBJ2-1, the V gene TRBV7-8; 7 nucleotides match TRBD2. The ends lost 6 bases at V and 6 bases at J; junction bases unmatched: 11. Germline CDR1 is SGHVS and CDR2 is FQNEAQ. The CDR3 has 15 residues. This CDR3 is CASSLTSPGGNEQFF. CDR3 nucleotides: TGTGCCAGCAGTCTGACTAGTCCGGGGGGCAATGAGCAGTTCTTC.

The chain couples TRBV5-6 to TRBJ1-3, with D possibly being TRBD1 (5 bases). Looked up from germline, CDR1 is SGHDT and CDR2 is YYEEEE. V lost 3 bases and J 0 bases, leaving 10 bases between the germline ends. This CDR3 is 15 amino acids long. CDR3 sequence: CASSWGLTSGNTIYF. CDR3 coding DNA: TGTGCCAGCAGCTGGGGACTGACCTCTGGAAACACCATATATTTT. Complete variable domain (other parts from reference TRBV5-6 and TRBJ1-3): DAGVTQSPTHLIKTRGQQVTLRCSPKSGHDTVSWYQQALGQGPQFIFQYYEEEERQRGNFPDRFSGHQFPNYSSELNVNALLLGDSALYLCASSWGLTSGNTIYFGEGSWLTVV.

The table lists this clone with a count of one. The chain carries TRBV6-2 or TRBV6-3 and TRBJ2-1, with D possibly matching TRBD1 (6 bases). The ends were cut back, 2 bases at V and 9 bases at J, with 14 bases in the middle. From germline, CDR1 is MNHEY and CDR2 SVGEGT. This CDR3 comprises 14 residues. The DNA of the CDR3 is TGTGCCAGCAGTTACGGGGGCGGGTTGGGTGAGCAGTTCTTC. The encoded protein is CASSYGGGLGEQFF.

The genes are TRBV7-2 and TRBJ1-5, with D perhaps matching TRBD1 (6 bases). Trimming took off 5 bases at V and 5 bases at J, with 16 bases between the two ends. The CDR3 loop spans 15 amino acids. The germline CDR1 and CDR2 sequences are SGHTA and FQGNSA. The CDR3 loop is CASSPQGAPHQPQHF. CDR3 in DNA: TGTGCCAGCAGCCCACAGGGAGCTCCCCATCAGCCCCAGCATTTT.

This rearrangement joins TRBV2 to TRBJ2-1; D unclear. CDR3 length: 13 amino acids. Between the trimmed V and J ends, which lost 7 bases and 0 bases, there was a span of 7 bases. The germline CDR1 and CDR2 sequences are SNHLY and FYNNEI. CDR3 region: CASKLSSYNEQFF. CDR3 in DNA: TGTGCCAGCAAGCTGAGCTCCTACAATGAGCAGTTCTTC. Using reference TRBV2 and TRBJ2-1 for the parts outside the CDR3, the full variable domain is EPEVTQTPSHQVTQMGQEVILRCVPISNHLYFYWYRQILGQKVEFLVSFYNNEISEKSEIFDDQFSVERPDGSNFTLKIRSTKLEDSAMYFCASKLSSYNEQFFGPGTRLTVL.

The J gene is TRBJ1-5, the V gene TRBV7-2, with TRBD1 matching 7 bases. CDR1 is SGHTA, CDR2 FQGNSA, per germline. CDR3 length: 15 amino acids. J lost 7 bases, V lost 5 bases, and 11 bases had no gene match. The CDR3 loop is CASSPFGGGAQPQHF. For the CDR3, the DNA is TGTGCCAGCAGCCCCTTTGGAGGGGGCGCGCAGCCCCAGCATTTT.

This clone turned up a few times. The chain employs TRBV30 and TRBJ2-1; no definite D call. Trimming stripped 0 bases from V and 10 bases from J, with 7 bases between. Germline CDR1 reads GTSNPN; CDR2 reads SVGIG (reference sequence). CDR3 length: 11 residues. CDR3: CAWSVHGEQFF. As DNA, the CDR3 is TGTGCCTGGAGTGTGCACGGGGAGCAGTTCTTC.

This chain connects TRBV3-1 (or the pseudogene TRBV3-2) to TRBJ1-1, with a tentative D call TRBD1 (6 bases). The length of the CDR3 is 13 residues. Germline CDR1 reads LGHDT; CDR2 reads YNNKEL (reference sequence). V lost 2 bases to trimming and J lost 3 bases, with 7 bases between them. The CDR3 sequence is CASSQQGYTEAFF. CDR3 DNA: TGTGCCAGCAGCCAACAGGGGTACACTGAAGCTTTCTTT.

V usage is TRBV29-1 and J usage is TRBJ2-1, with 11 bases fitting TRBD2. The V gene end was trimmed by 5 bases and the J gene end by 3 bases; junction bases not matched to a gene: 15. CDR1 is SQVTM, CDR2 ANQGSEA, per germline. This CDR3 has 18 residues. The CDR3 DNA reads as TGCAGCGTTTCTAGCGGGAGGAGGGGGGTTGTTGGCTACAATGAGCAGTTCTTC. Translating it yields CSVSSGRRGVVGYNEQFF.

CDR3 residues: CASTPGTGTSYEQYF. In DNA, the CDR3 is TGTGCCAGCACCCCTGGGACAGGGACGTCCTACGAGCAGTACTTC. This chain uses TRBV9 with TRBJ2-7; TRBD1 matches at 9 bases. The CDR3 totals 15 residues. Germline loops: CDR1 SGDLS, CDR2 YYNGEE. J gave up 1 base and V 6 bases, and 8 bases lay outside the gene matches.

The chain recombines TRBV7-2 with TRBJ2-3, with D possibly matching TRBD2 (6 bases). Per germline, CDR1 SGHTA and CDR2 FQGNSA. Trimming cost V 1 base and J 2 bases, with 10 bases left between them. This CDR3 contains 15 residues. The CDR3 protein is CASSLGGGNTDTQYF. The CDR3 bases are TGTGCCAGCAGCTTAGGTGGGGGGAACACAGATACGCAGTATTTT.